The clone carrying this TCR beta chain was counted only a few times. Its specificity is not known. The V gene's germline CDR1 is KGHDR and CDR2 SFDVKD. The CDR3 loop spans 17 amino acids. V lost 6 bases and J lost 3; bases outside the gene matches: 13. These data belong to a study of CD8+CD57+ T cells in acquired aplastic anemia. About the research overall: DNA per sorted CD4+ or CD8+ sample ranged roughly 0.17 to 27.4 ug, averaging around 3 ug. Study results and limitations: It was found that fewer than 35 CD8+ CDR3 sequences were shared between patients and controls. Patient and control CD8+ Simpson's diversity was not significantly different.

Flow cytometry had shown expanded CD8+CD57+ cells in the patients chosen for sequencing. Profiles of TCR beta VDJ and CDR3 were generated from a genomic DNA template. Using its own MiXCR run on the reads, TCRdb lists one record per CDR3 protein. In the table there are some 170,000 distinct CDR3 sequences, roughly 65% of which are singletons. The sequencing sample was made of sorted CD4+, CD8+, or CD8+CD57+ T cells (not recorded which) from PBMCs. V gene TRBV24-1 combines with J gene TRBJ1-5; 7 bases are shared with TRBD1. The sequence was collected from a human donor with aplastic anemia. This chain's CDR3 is CATSPTQGKKSNQPQHF. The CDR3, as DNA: TGTGCCACCAGTCCGACACAGGGGAAAAAATCCAATCAGCCCCAGCATTTT.